The entry below describes one T cell receptor (beta chain). Its antigen is currently unknown. This entry is derived from a study of OX40 agonist ivuxolimab in advanced cancers. Study-wide context: Patients with hepatocellular carcinoma, melanoma, renal cell or head and neck cancer made up the dose-escalation patients.

TCRdb's copy holds only in-frame clones and misses some; the assay was immunoSEQ multiplex PCR. The sample lists 65,000 to 95,000 clones, about 86% occurring once. Study observations and caveats: The expanded peripheral T cells' antigen specificity was not determined.

Germline V gene data show CDR1 as SGHNT and CDR2 as YENEEA. The CDR3 is made up of 12 amino acids. V shed 6 bases, J shed 6 bases, and the junction held 5 bases outside the gene matches. The specimen was CD4+ or CD8+ T cells sorted from blood, collected in a trial of the OX40 agonist ivuxolimab. The TCR sequence derives from an adult with an advanced solid tumor such as melanoma, head and neck, liver or kidney cancer. This chain links TRBV11-3 with TRBJ2-7; 7 bases line up with TRBD1. This CDR3 is CASSPGGREQYF. Here the CDR3 DNA reads TGTGCCAGCAGTCCAGGGGGACGCGAGCAGTACTTC.